This T cell receptor (beta chain) stems from a study of blood T cell repertoires in COVID-19. Participants came from about two dozen US areas, aged roughly 18 to 89 years. Clinical histories supplied by participants themselves formed the basis of cohort assignment. Within 2 weeks of study entry, exposed participants had contacted a PCR-confirmed or clinician-diagnosed COVID-19 case. In the study's own analysis: How many nucleated cells were present was estimated from reference gene primer amplification. The assay was immunoSEQ multiplex PCR, and TCRdb's table has in-frame clones only and misses some. That table supplies the V and J calls and clone size; D and trimming were determined from the DNA. The table lists a few hundred thousand clones, roughly 85% of them singletons. The sequencing input was PBMCs or T cells enriched from blood (not recorded which). The source of this sequence is a woman aged 45-60 years who had been exposed to COVID-19.

For the CDR3, the DNA is TGTGCCAGCAGCTGGGACAGTGAAGCTAACTATGGCTACACCTTC. It encodes CASSWDSEANYGYTF. The chain recombines TRBV27 with TRBJ1-2; 7 bases are shared with TRBD1. Germline CDR1 reads MNHEY; CDR2 reads SMNVEV (reference sequence). The length of the CDR3 is 15 residues. V lost 6 bases to trimming and J lost 0 bases; unmatched junction nucleotides: 7.